What follows is one T cell receptor beta chain and its context. Its antigen is unidentified. The entry originates in a study of blood T cells in healthy people across ages. Study findings and constraints: Not knowing donor CMV status may have confounded expanded clonotype changes. Long-lived donors carried more naive CD4+ cells and greater diversity than aged donors.

Then a second PCR, running about 6 to 12 cycles, was carried out with a sample-barcoded 5' primer and a J-beta primer mix. TCRdb reprocessed the 5' RACE reads with MiXCR, giving one entry per CDR3 protein. The sample yields approximately 790,000 distinct CDR3 sequences, under 80% seen once. This sequence originates from a young man in good health. Sample: blood.

CDR3 residues: CATSAGREQYF. The CDR3 DNA reads as TGTGCCACCAGTGCAGGGCGGGAGCAGTACTTC. The chain recombines TRBV24-1 with TRBJ2-4; 7 bases are a match to TRBD2. The J segment lost 13 bases and the V segment lost 5 bases, leaving 4 bases of the junction unmatched. The CDR3 has 11 amino acids. Germline V gives CDR1 KGHDR, CDR2 SFDVKD.